Included here is one TCR beta chain sequence, with context. Its antigen specificity is not known. The sample holds no much larger clone one base away, and base qualities are not on file. TCRbeta CDR3 regions were amplified from genomic DNA using the immunoSEQ Assay, a bias-controlled multiplex PCR. Per the source publication's procedure: The number of nucleated cells in each sample was estimated by amplification of reference gene primers within the assay. Sequence reads were collapsed and filtered to measure the absolute abundance of every unique TCRbeta CDR3 rearrangement. For each sample, productive Simpson clonality was calculated as the square root of Simpson's diversity index over productive rearrangements. What TCRdb holds here is the immuneACCESS table cut down to in-frame rearrangements. Part of the clones is not present; checked against another copy, under half of the missing clones reflect an unresolved V gene, and the others are unexplained. V and J calls and clone size are copied from that table; D and trimming were computed from the DNA. The table for this sample lists around 250,000 clones; approximately 86% of them were counted only once. Together, the top ten hold more than 6.5% of the sample.

This specimen comes from a study of blood T cell repertoires in COVID-19 (dated by TCRdb to about 2020). Study-level background: Collaborator samples came from the United States, Italy and Spain and covered acute and convalescent phases of COVID-19. The samples were drawn from two sources: the first 160 participants of the ongoing ImmuneRACE study, and over 950 subjects contributed by 6 global collaborators. A de-identified subject ID, COVID-19 status, age in years and sex were almost always included in the sample metadata. Where available, HLA class I and class II types were obtained from metadata supplied by the sample provider rather than from assay-based typing. The repertoires were released in a freely available public database meant as a resource for research on the immune response to SARS-CoV-2. The material from the prospective study consisted of cDNA or gDNA derived from T cells, B-cell-depleted T cells, or PBMCs. The dataset comprised deeply sampled blood TCRbeta repertoires from subjects exposed to, actively infected with, or recovered from COVID-19. The research as a whole found: Clinical and demographic metadata were provided uncurated, with the amount varying by source and participant.

V drops 3 bases and J drops 3 bases, leaving 12 bases in between. Including cysteine and phenylalanine, the CDR3 has 14 amino acids. The kept DNA is CDR3 alone, 42 bases in frame from the first base. Sequences MNHEY (CDR1) and SMNVEV (CDR2) are obtained from the germline V gene (reference sequence). Whole blood was collected in K2EDTA tubes by collaborating institutions according to the institutions' own protocols. For TCRbeta analysis, collaborators shipped samples as frozen whole blood, isolated PBMCs, or DNA extracted from either of those sample types. Sequencing was done on a sample of peripheral blood. The chain joins TRBV27 to TRBJ2-7; no D segment can be confidently identified. This sequence was found in a woman in her 70s with active or convalescent COVID-19. This receptor has the CDR3 CASSLVGLGYEQYF. The DNA is TGTGCCAGCAGTTTGGTTGGTCTAGGCTACGAGCAGTACTTC.